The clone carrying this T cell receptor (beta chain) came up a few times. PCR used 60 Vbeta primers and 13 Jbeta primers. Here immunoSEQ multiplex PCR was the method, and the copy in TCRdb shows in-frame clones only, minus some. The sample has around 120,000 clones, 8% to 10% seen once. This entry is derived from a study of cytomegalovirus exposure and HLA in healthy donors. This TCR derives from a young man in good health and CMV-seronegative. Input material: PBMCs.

The CDR3 reads CASTQTGLRNTIYF. The CDR3 DNA follows: TGTGCCAGCACCCAAACGGGGTTGAGAAACACCATATATTTT. This chain connects TRBV25-1 to TRBJ1-3, with D uncertain. Trimming left V 7 bases short and J 5 bases short, with 15 bases between. This CDR3 is built from 14 residues. CDR1 MGHDK and CDR2 SYGVNS come from the germline V gene.